The 27 T cell receptor beta chains below come from one sample, sequenced in a study of blood T cell repertoires in COVID-19. This table comes from immunoSEQ multiplex PCR, and its TCRdb copy is limited to in-frame clones, with some not included. The sample holds some 150,000 clones, roughly 90% seen once. The specimen sequenced was PBMCs or T cells enriched from blood (not recorded which). The receptors shown here come from a woman between 25 and 40 years old with acute COVID-19.

The V call is TRBV18, the J call TRBJ2-3, with D unresolved. Germline-derived CDR1 and CDR2 are KGHSH and LQKENI. This CDR3 is 16 amino acids long. The germline V and J ends were trimmed by 0 bases and 0 bases, with 10 bases remaining between them. CDR3 nucleotide sequence: TGTGCCAGCTCACCACCGGGCCTGGCGAGCACAGATACGCAGTATTTT. Protein: CASSPPGLASTDTQYF.

This clone was observed once. The chain combines TRBV10-3 with TRBJ1-2, with a weak D call TRBD1 (6 bases). Trimming shortened V by 3 bases and J by 6 bases, and 14 bases separated the two germline ends. The CDR3 has 14 residues. Germline V gene sequence: CDR1 ENHRY, CDR2 SYGVKD. The CDR3 protein is CAISEGGYYNGYTF. CDR3 DNA sequence: TGTGCCATCAGTGAAGGGGGATACTATAATGGCTACACCTTC.

The chain recombines TRBV4-1 with TRBJ2-5, with a possible D match to TRBD1 (6 bases). V was trimmed by 2 bases and J by 5 bases, leaving 18 bases between them. Looked up from germline, CDR1 is MGHRA and CDR2 is YSYEKL. This CDR3 region has 16 residues. The CDR3, as DNA: TGCGCCAGCAGCCAATCAGCGCACAGGGTGGATGAGACCCAGTACTTC. This gives the protein CASSQSAHRVDETQYF.

This CDR3 is CASSTRQKSGALSHNEQFF. CDR3 DNA: TGTGCCAGCAGCACACGACAGAAAAGCGGGGCACTCTCTCACAATGAGCAGTTCTTC. The chain uses TRBV9 and TRBJ2-1, with 7 bases that match TRBD2. This CDR3 has 19 residues. CDR1 and CDR2 (germline): SGDLS, YYNGEE. V lost 4 bases and J lost 5; bases outside the gene matches: 21. Filled out from reference TRBV9 and TRBJ2-1, the complete variable domain reads DSGVTQTPKHLITATGQRVTLRCSPRSGDLSVYWYQQSLDQGLQFLIQYYNGEERAKGNILERFSAQQFPDLHSELNLSSLELGDSALYFCASSTRQKSGALSHNEQFFGPGTRLTVL.

V and J are TRBV24-1 and TRBJ2-1; D is undetermined. V was cut by 1 base and J by 0 bases, with 9 bases left in between. The germline CDR1 and CDR2 sequences are KGHDR and SFDVKD. CDR3 length equals 16 residues. Here the CDR3 reads CATSDFLPSSYNEQFF. CDR3 in DNA: TGTGCCACCAGTGATTTCCTCCCGAGCTCCTACAATGAGCAGTTCTTC.

This clone showed up just once. The chain is built from TRBV2 and TRBJ1-5; maybe TRBD1 (6 bases). Germline values: CDR1 SNHLY, CDR2 FYNNEI. The CDR3 has 15 amino acids. Deletions cut 6 bases from V and 0 bases from J, with 12 bases between. CDR3 DNA sequence: TGTGCCAGCAGAGAGGACAGTTATAGCAATCAGCCCCAGCATTTT. This codes for CASREDSYSNQPQHF.

This chain connects TRBV3-1 (or the pseudogene TRBV3-2) to TRBJ1-1, with D unresolved. V gave up 0 bases and J gave up 0 bases, with 20 bases separating them. This CDR3 has 19 amino acids. Germline loops: CDR1 LGHDT, CDR2 YNNKEL (reference sequence). The CDR3 reads CASSQDREDEATMNTEAFF. Here the CDR3 DNA reads TGTGCCAGCAGCCAAGATCGGGAGGATGAGGCGACCATGAACACTGAAGCTTTCTTT.

V and J are TRBV7-9 and TRBJ1-4; D gene ambiguous. Germline-derived CDR1 and CDR2 are SEHNR and FQNEAQ (reference sequence). This CDR3 is 15 amino acids long. V was clipped by 5 bases and J by 0 bases, with 10 bases between them. As DNA, the CDR3 is TGTGCCAGCAGCCCAGTAATGGCAACTAATGAAAAACTGTTTTTT. This encodes CASSPVMATNEKLFF.

The chain combines TRBV4-3 with TRBJ1-3, with D hard to call. Trimming took 4 bases from V and 6 from J, leaving 16 bases between them. This CDR3 contains 15 residues. Germline values: CDR1 LGHNA, CDR2 YSLEER. CDR3 nucleotides: TGCGCCAGCAGCCCGATACTCGGGTATTCAAACACCATATATTTT. This translates into CASSPILGYSNTIYF.

The V gene is TRBV12-3 or TRBV12-4, the J gene TRBJ2-5; D might be TRBD2 (6 bases). Trimming left V 9 bases short and J 10 bases short, with 21 bases between. The CDR3 covers 13 residues. The CDR3 here is CASQIGVGSGQYF. The CDR3 DNA reads as TGTGCCAGTCAGATTGGGGTCGGGAGCGGCCAGTACTTC.

The J gene is TRBJ1-5, the V gene TRBV2, with no clear D. CDR1 is SNHLY and CDR2 is FYNNEI in the germline V gene. The CDR3 runs to 14 residues. Trimming removed 3 bases from V and 5 bases from J, with 11 bases in between. The CDR3 is CASSETFGDQPQHF. CDR3 DNA: TGTGCCAGCAGTGAGACATTCGGCGATCAGCCCCAGCATTTT.

The genes are TRBV7-8 and TRBJ2-7; 12 nucleotides line up with TRBD2. This CDR3 has 14 amino acids. In germline, CDR1 is SGHVS, CDR2 FQNEAQ. The trim removed 4 bases at V and 4 bases at J, leaving 2 bases unmatched. Here the CDR3 reads CASSSGLAGYEQYF. For the CDR3, the DNA is TGTGCCAGCAGCTCGGGACTAGCGGGTTACGAGCAGTACTTC.

The CDR3 DNA follows: TGCGCCAGCAGCCAAGGACCTGACAGGGGTAGTAATGAAAAACTGTTTTTT. The encoded protein is CASSQGPDRGSNEKLFF. This chain uses TRBV4-1 with TRBJ1-4, with 8 bases aligning to TRBD1. With V trimmed by 1 base and J by 4 bases, 8 bases remained unmatched. Germline CDR1 MGHRA, CDR2 YSYEKL. The CDR3 runs to 17 residues.

The chain links TRBV24-1 to TRBJ2-7; maybe TRBD1 (5 bases). Trimming cost V 1 base and J 7 bases, with 16 bases left between them. CDR1 and CDR2 (germline): KGHDR, SFDVKD. The CDR3 has 15 amino acids. The CDR3 protein is CATSDFSTGRLEQYF. The CDR3 DNA reads TGTGCCACCAGTGATTTCTCAACAGGTCGCTTAGAGCAGTACTTC.

This chain links TRBV5-4 with TRBJ1-2, with D possibly TRBD1 on 6 matching bases. CDR1 and CDR2 (germline): SGHNT, YYREEE (reference sequence). Trimming stripped 0 bases from V and 4 bases from J, with 13 bases between. This CDR3 contains 15 residues. The DNA of the CDR3 is TGTGCCAGCAGCTTGGAGGGAGGGGGAAGCTATGGCTACACCTTC. This translates into CASSLEGGGSYGYTF.

CDR3 loop: CASSFSGSKDEQFF. In DNA, the CDR3 is TGTGCCAGCAGCTTCTCCGGGAGTAAGGATGAGCAGTTCTTC. J is TRBJ2-1 and V is TRBV7-2, with a weak D call TRBD2 (6 bases). This CDR3 is built from 14 residues. Germline loops: CDR1 SGHTA, CDR2 FQGNSA. Deletions cut 3 bases from V and 8 bases from J, with 14 bases between. Full variable domain (missing parts from reference TRBV7-2 and TRBJ2-1): GAGVSQSPSNKVTEKGKDVELRCDPISGHTALYWYRQSLGQGLEFLIYFQGNSAPDKSGLPSDRFSAERTGGSVSTLTIQRTQQEDSAVYLCASSFSGSKDEQFFGPGTRLTVL.

This chain connects TRBV28 to TRBJ2-1, with 12 bases lining up with TRBD2. This CDR3 is 18 amino acids long. CDR1 and CDR2 from the germline V gene are MDHEN and SYDVKM. Trimming at V came to 6 bases and at J to 6 bases, leaving 15 bases not matched to a gene. The CDR3 DNA sequence: TGTGCCAGCAGCTACGGGACTAGCGGGTCGCACCCGTTCAATGAGCAGTTCTTC. Translated: CASSYGTSGSHPFNEQFF.

In DNA, the CDR3 is TGTGCCAGCAGTCCCCTAGGCTACCGGGCTAATGAAAAACTGTTTTTT. Translating gives CASSPLGYRANEKLFF. V is TRBV28 and J is TRBJ1-4; D remains unclear. The CDR3 covers 16 residues. Between the trimmed V and J ends, which lost 5 bases and 3 bases, there was a span of 16 bases. Per the germline V gene, CDR1 is MDHEN and CDR2 is SYDVKM. The variable domain in full, with the rest retrieved from reference TRBV28 and TRBJ1-4, is DVKVTQSSRYLVKRTGEKVFLECVQDMDHENMFWYRQDPGLGLRLIYFSYDVKMKEKGDIPEGYSVSREKKERFSLILESASTNQTSMYLCASSPLGYRANEKLFFGSGTQLSVL.

V gene TRBV14 combines with J gene TRBJ2-2; 8 bases align to TRBD2. V gave up 0 bases and J gave up 1 base; unmatched junction bases: 7. Germline V gene data show CDR1 as SGHDN and CDR2 as FVKESK. The CDR3 extends over 18 amino acids. For the CDR3, the DNA is TGTGCCAGCAGCCAAGATTCGGTACTAGCGGAGAACACCGGGGAGCTGTTTTTT. Its protein is CASSQDSVLAENTGELFF.

This clone was observed a single time. The V call is TRBV29-1, the J call TRBJ2-2; 15 bases fit TRBD2. The CDR3 is 17 residues long. The junction had 7 bases not matched to a gene; V was cut back by 4 bases and J by 4 bases. Germline V lookup: CDR1 SQVTM, CDR2 ANQGSEA. The CDR3 spells CSVGGLAGGPGTGELFF. The CDR3 DNA reads as TGCAGCGTTGGGGGACTAGCGGGAGGTCCAGGCACCGGGGAGCTGTTTTTT.

The V gene is TRBV28, the J gene TRBJ1-4; 9 bases agree with TRBD1. Germline CDR1 is MDHEN and CDR2 is SYDVKM. Trimming at V came to 7 bases and at J to 8 bases, leaving 8 bases not matched to a gene. The CDR3 sequence is 14 residues long. CDR3 region: CASNGGQGREKLFF. DNA of the CDR3: TGTGCCAGCAATGGTGGACAGGGGAGGGAAAAACTGTTTTTT.

The rearrangement joins TRBV11-2 to TRBJ2-3; D perhaps matches TRBD2 (5 bases). The V and J ends lost 4 bases and 6 bases respectively, with 17 bases between them. Germline V gene lookup returns CDR1 SGHAT and CDR2 FQNNGV. The CDR3 length is 15 residues. CDR3 loop: CASSWLASSSDTQYF. The CDR3 DNA reads TGTGCCAGCAGCTGGCTAGCATCCTCATCCGATACGCAGTATTTT.

This clone appeared a single time. This chain joins TRBV7-9 and TRBJ1-3; tentative D call: TRBD1 (5 bases). Germline CDR1 and CDR2: SEHNR and FQNEAQ (reference sequence). The CDR3 is 14 amino acids. Deletions cut 5 bases from V and 3 bases from J, with 11 bases between. CDR3 loop: CASSLQAGGNTIYF. DNA for the CDR3: TGTGCCAGCAGCCTACAGGCTGGTGGAAACACCATATATTTT.

This chain connects TRBV11-1 to TRBJ1-2; possible D gene TRBD1, 6 bases. V lost 4 bases, J lost 4 bases, and 19 bases lay in between. The V gene's germline CDR1 is SGHAT and CDR2 FQDESV (reference sequence). CDR3 length equals 16 residues. The DNA for the CDR3 is TGTGCCAGCAGCTCACCCAGGCAGGGGCAGGCCTATGGCTACACCTTC. This gives the protein CASSSPRQGQAYGYTF.

V and J are TRBV7-3 and TRBJ2-1; weak D call: TRBD1 (6 bases). The ends were cut back, 5 bases at V and 5 bases at J, with 13 bases in the middle. Germline V gene sequence: CDR1 SGHTA, CDR2 FQGTGA. This CDR3 comprises 14 residues. CDR3 coding DNA: TGTGCCAGCAGCCCAGGGGCGAGCCACAATGAGCAGTTCTTC. The encoded protein is CASSPGASHNEQFF.

V gene TRBV9 combines with J gene TRBJ2-1; D is ambiguous. The CDR3 is 14 amino acids. V was clipped by 0 bases and J by 4 bases, with 8 bases between them. CDR1 and CDR2 from the germline V gene are SGDLS and YYNGEE. The CDR3 DNA follows: TGTGCCAGCAGCGTAGTGGCCAATTACAATGAGCAGTTCTTC. Its translation is CASSVVANYNEQFF. The full variable domain, completed using reference TRBV9 and TRBJ2-1, is DSGVTQTPKHLITATGQRVTLRCSPRSGDLSVYWYQQSLDQGLQFLIQYYNGEERAKGNILERFSAQQFPDLHSELNLSSLELGDSALYFCASSVVANYNEQFFGPGTRLTVL.

This chain links TRBV6-1 with TRBJ2-7, with 7 bases fitting TRBD1. CDR1 and CDR2 from the germline V gene are MNHNS and SASEGT. The J segment lost 2 bases and the V segment lost 0 bases, leaving 4 bases of the junction unmatched. CDR3 length: 15 amino acids. CDR3 bases: TGTGCCAGCAGTGAAGCGCAGGGGGTCCCCTACGAGCAGTACTTC. It is translated as CASSEAQGVPYEQYF.